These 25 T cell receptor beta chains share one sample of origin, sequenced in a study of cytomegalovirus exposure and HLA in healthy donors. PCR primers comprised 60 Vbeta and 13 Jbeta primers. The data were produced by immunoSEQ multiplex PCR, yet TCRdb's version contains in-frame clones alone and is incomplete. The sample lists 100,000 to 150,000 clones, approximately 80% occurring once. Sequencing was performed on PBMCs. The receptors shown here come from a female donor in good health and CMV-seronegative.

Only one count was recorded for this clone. DNA of the CDR3: TGTGCCAGCAGTTACGGGGCAGGGGGTACCCCTTCCTACGAGCAGTACTTC. The encoded protein is CASSYGAGGTPSYEQYF. This sequence joins TRBV27 and TRBJ2-7, with 7 bases matching TRBD1. The V gene end was trimmed by 4 bases and the J gene end by 1 base; junction bases not matched to a gene: 13. CDR3 length equals 17 residues. CDR1 is MNHEY and CDR2 is SMNVEV in the germline V gene (reference sequence).

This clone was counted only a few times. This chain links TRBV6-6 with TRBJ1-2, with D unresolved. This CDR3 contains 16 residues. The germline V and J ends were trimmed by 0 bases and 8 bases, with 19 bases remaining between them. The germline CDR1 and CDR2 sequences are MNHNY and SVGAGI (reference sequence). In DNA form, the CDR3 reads TGTGCCAGCAGTTACTCGAAGATATGGCCCGACGGGGGCTACACCTTC. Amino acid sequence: CASSYSKIWPDGGYTF.

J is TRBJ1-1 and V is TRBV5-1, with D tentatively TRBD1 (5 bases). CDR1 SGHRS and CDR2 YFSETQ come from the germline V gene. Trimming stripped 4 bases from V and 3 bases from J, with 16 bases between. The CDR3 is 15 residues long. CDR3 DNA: TGCGCCAGCAGCATAACGTTTGGGGGGGACACTGAAGCTTTCTTT. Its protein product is CASSITFGGDTEAFF.

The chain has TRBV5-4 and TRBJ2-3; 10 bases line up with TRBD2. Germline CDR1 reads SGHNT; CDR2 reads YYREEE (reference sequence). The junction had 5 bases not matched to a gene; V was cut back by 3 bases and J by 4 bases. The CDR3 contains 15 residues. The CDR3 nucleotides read TGTGCCAGCAGCTCGCTAGCGGGAGTGTCAGATACGCAGTATTTT. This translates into CASSSLAGVSDTQYF.

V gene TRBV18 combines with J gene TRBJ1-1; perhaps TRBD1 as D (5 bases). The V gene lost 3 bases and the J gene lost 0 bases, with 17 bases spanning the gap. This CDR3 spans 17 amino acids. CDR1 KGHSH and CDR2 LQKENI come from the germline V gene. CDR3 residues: CASSPRLPDRMNTEAFF. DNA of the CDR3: TGTGCCAGCTCACCTAGGCTCCCCGACAGAATGAACACTGAAGCTTTCTTT. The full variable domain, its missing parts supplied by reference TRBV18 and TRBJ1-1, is NAGVMQNPRHLVRRRGQEARLRCSPMKGHSHVYWYRQLPEEGLKFMVYLQKENIIDESGMPKERFSAEFPKEGPSILRIQQVVRGDSAAYFCASSPRLPDRMNTEAFFGQGTRLTVV.

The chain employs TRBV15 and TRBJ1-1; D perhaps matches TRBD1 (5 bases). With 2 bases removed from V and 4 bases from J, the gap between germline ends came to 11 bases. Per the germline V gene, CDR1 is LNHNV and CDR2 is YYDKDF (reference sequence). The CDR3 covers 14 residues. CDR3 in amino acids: CATSRLTVSTEAFF. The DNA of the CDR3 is TGTGCCACCAGCAGACTGACAGTTAGCACTGAAGCTTTCTTT. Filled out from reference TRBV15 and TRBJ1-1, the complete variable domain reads DAMVIQNPRYQVTQFGKPVTLSCSQTLNHNVMYWYQQKSSQAPKLLFHYYDKDFNNEADTPDNFQSRRPNTSFCFLDIRSPGLGDTAMYLCATSRLTVSTEAFFGQGTRLTVV.

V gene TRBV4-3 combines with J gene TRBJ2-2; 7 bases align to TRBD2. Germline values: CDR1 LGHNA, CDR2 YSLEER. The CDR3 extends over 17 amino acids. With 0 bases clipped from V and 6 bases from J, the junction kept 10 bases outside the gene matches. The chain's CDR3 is CASSQDWGRERPGELFF. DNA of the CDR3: TGCGCCAGCAGCCAAGATTGGGGGAGGGAGAGACCCGGGGAGCTGTTTTTT.

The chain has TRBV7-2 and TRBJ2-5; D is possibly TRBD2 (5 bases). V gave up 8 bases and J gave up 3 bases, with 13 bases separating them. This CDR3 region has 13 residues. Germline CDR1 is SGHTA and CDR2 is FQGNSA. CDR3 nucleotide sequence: TGTGCCAGCCGCAGCGGAGTAGAAGAGACCCAGTACTTC. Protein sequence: CASRSGVEETQYF. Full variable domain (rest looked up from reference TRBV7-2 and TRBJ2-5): GAGVSQSPSNKVTEKGKDVELRCDPISGHTALYWYRQSLGQGLEFLIYFQGNSAPDKSGLPSDRFSAERTGGSVSTLTIQRTQQEDSAVYLCASRSGVEETQYFGPGTRLLVL.

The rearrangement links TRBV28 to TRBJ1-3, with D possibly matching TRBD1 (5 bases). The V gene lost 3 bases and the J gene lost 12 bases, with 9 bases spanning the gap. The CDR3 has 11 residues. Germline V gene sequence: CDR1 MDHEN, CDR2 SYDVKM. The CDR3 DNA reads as TGTGCCAGCAGTTTGCGGGACCGCATATATTTT. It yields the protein CASSLRDRIYF.

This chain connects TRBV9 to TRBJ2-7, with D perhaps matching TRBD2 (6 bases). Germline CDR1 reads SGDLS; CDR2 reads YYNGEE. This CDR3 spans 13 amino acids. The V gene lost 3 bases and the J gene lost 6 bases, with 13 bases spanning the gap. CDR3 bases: TGTGCCAGCAGCGGGGGGACTCTGGGCGAGCAGTACTTC. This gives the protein CASSGGTLGEQYF.

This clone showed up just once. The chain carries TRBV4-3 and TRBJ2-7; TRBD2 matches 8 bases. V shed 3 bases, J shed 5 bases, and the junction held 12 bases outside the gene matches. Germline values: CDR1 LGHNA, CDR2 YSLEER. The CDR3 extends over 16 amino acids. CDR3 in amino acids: CASSQFTSGGHDEQYF. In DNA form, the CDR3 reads TGCGCCAGCAGCCAGTTCACTAGCGGAGGTCATGACGAGCAGTACTTC.

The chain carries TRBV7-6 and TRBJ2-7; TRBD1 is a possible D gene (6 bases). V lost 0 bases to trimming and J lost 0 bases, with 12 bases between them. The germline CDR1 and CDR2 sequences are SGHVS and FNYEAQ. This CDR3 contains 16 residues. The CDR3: CASSLALDSHSYEQYF. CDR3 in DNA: TGTGCCAGCAGCTTAGCCCTGGACAGTCACTCCTACGAGCAGTACTTC.

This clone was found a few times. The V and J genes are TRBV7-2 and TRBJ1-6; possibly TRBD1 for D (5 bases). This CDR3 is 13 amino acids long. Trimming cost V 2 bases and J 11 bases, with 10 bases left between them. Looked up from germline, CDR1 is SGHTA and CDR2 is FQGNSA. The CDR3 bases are TGTGCCAGCAGCTTAAGACAGAACCCACCCCTCCACTTT. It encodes CASSLRQNPPLHF.

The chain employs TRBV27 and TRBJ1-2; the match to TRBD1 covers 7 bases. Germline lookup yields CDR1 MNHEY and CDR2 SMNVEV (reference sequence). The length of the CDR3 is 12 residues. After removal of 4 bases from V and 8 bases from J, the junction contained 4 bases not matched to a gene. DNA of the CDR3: TGTGCCAGCAGTTCAGGGGGGCAAGGCTACACCTTC. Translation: CASSSGGQGYTF.

For the CDR3, the DNA is TGTGCCAGCAGGGTGGGACAGGGCTTTGGCGAGCAGTACTTC. As protein: CASRVGQGFGEQYF. The rearrangement uses TRBV19 and TRBJ2-7, with 9 nucleotides matching TRBD1. Germline trimming cut 9 bases from V and 6 bases from J; bases unmatched to any gene: 12. The CDR3 loop spans 14 amino acids. Germline-derived CDR1 and CDR2 are LNHDA and SQIVND (reference sequence).

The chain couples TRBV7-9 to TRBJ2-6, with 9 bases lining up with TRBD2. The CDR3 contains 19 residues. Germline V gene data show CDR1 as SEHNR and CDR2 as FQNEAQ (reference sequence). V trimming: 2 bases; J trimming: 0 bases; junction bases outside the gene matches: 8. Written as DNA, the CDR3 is TGTGCCAGCAGCTTAACGCGGGGGGGGCCCACCTCTGGGGCCAACGTCCTGACTTTC. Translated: CASSLTRGGPTSGANVLTF.

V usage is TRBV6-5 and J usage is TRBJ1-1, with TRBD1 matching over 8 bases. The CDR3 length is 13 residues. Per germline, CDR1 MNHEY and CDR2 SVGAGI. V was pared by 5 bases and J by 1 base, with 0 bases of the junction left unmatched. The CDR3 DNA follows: TGTGCCAGCAGTGGACAGGGGAACACTGAAGCTTTCTTT. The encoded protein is CASSGQGNTEAFF.

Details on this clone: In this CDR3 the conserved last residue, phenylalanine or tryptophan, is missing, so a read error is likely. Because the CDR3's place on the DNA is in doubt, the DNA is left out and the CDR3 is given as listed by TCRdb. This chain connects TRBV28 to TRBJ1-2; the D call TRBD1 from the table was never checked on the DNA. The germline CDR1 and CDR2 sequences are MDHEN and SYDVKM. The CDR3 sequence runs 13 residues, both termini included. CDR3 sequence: CASSSHLVDRENL.

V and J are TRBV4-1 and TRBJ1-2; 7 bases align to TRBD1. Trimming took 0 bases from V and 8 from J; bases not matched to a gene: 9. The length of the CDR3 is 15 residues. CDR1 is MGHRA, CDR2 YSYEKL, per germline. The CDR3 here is CASSQDAATGYGYTF. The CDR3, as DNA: TGCGCCAGCAGCCAAGATGCCGCGACAGGGTACGGCTACACCTTC.

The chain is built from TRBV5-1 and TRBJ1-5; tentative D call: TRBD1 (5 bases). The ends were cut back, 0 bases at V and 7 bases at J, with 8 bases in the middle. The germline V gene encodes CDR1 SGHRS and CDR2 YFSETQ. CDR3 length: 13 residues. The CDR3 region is CASSLGQSQPQHF. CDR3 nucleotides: TGCGCCAGCAGCTTGGGACAGAGCCAGCCCCAGCATTTT.

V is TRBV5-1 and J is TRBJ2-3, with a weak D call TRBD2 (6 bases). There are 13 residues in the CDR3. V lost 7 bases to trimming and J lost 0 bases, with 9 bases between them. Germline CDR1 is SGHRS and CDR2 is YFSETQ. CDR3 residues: CASGTSSTDTQYF. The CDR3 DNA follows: TGCGCCAGCGGGACTTCTAGCACAGATACGCAGTATTTT.

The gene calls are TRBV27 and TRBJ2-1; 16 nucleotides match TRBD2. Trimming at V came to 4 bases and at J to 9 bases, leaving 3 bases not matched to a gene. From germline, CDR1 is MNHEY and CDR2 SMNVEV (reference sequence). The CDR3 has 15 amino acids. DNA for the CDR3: TGTGCCAGCAGTTCGGGGACTAGCGGGAGGGTTGAGCAGTTCTTC. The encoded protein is CASSSGTSGRVEQFF.

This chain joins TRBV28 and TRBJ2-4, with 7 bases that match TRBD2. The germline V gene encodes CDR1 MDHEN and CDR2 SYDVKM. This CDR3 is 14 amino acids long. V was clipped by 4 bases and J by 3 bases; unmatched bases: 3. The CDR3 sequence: CASSWGGGKNIQYF. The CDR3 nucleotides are TGTGCCAGCAGTTGGGGGGGAGGCAAAAACATTCAGTACTTC.

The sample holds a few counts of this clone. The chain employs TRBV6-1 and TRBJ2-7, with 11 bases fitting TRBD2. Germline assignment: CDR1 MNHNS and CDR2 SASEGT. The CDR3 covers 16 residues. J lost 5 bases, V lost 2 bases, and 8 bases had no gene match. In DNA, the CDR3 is TGTGCCAGCAGTGAAAGCCTAGCGGGAGGTGTCGACGAGCAGTACTTC. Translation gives CASSESLAGGVDEQYF.

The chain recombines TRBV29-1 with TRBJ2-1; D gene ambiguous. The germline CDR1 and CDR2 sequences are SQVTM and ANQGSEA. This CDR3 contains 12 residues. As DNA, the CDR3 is TGCTGCGCCGTTAGCTCCTACAATGAGCAGTTCTTC. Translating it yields CCAVSSYNEQFF.